This T cell receptor (beta chain) was recorded in a study of PD-1 blockade in classical Hodgkin lymphoma. Study information: The nivolumab dose that patients received was 3 mg/kg, given intravenously every 2 weeks.

V dropped 2 bases and J dropped 4 bases, with 15 bases sitting between them. This CDR3 has 15 amino acids. CDR1 is GTSNPN and CDR2 is SVGIG in the germline V gene (reference sequence). Points from the study as a whole: Newly diagnosed patients reportedly trailed healthy donors in baseline TCR diversity. While CD8+ TCR diversity did not rise significantly by C4D1, CD4+ TCR diversity did.

The data were produced by immunoSEQ multiplex PCR, yet TCRdb's version contains in-frame clones alone and is incomplete. The sample holds some 23,000 clones, more than 60% seen once. Regarding this clone: Its antigen remains unknown.

Relapse after autologous stem cell transplantation occurred in every patient, and brentuximab vedotin exposure varied. The V and J genes are TRBV30 and TRBJ2-1, with D possibly TRBD2 on 5 matching bases. Material: peripheral blood mononuclear cells (PBMCs), obtained before the second cycle of nivolumab. This TCR came from a human donor with classical Hodgkin lymphoma. CDR3: CAWSQKGDLYNEQFF. The CDR3 DNA is TGTGCCTGGAGTCAAAAGGGAGACCTATACAATGAGCAGTTCTTC.